The rows below give T cell receptor beta chains drawn from one sample of a study of T cells in Graves' hyperthyroidism and ophthalmopathy. MiXCR, applied by TCRdb to the multiplex PCR reads, yields one record per CDR3 protein. The sample has 400,000 to 600,000 distinct CDR3 sequences, roughly 16% seen once. Sequencing was done on a sample of blood. These receptors all come from a woman in her 30s with Graves' ophthalmopathy. Both conserved end residues are part of each CDR3. Fields, in order: J gene, D gene, V gene, clone size, CDR3 DNA, CDR3 protein. A D gene is named only where the DNA matches it firmly. Size is omitted from some rows. Given values are once, few, many or a class for expanded clones.

J: TRBJ2-7
D: .
V: TRBV20-1
size: many
DNA: TGCAGTGGCGAGACGGTTGGCGAGCAGTACTTC
CDR3: CSGETVGEQYF

J: TRBJ2-1
D: .
V: TRBV11-2
size: many
DNA: TGTGCCAGCAGCCGGACGCGCAATGAGCAGTTCTTC
CDR3: CASSRTRNEQFF

J: TRBJ2-7
D: .
V: TRBV12-5
size: many
DNA: TGTGCTAGTGGTTTCCCAGGGGAGGGGAGCTCCTACGAGCAGTACTTC
CDR3: CASGFPGEGSSYEQYF

J: TRBJ2-1
D: .
V: TRBV7-9
size: .
DNA: TGTGCCAGCAGGCCGCCCCTCGATGAGCAGTTCTTC
CDR3: CASRPPLDEQFF

J: TRBJ2-1
D: .
V: TRBV3-1
size: few
DNA: TGTGCCAGCAGCCAAGATCTAGGGGCCTACAATGAGCAGTTCTTC
CDR3: CASSQDLGAYNEQFF

J: TRBJ2-1
D: TRBD2
V: TRBV7-3
size: many
DNA: TGTGCCAGCAGCTTAGAAGCTAGCGGGGTAAATGAGCAGTTCTTC
CDR3: CASSLEASGVNEQFF

J: TRBJ2-7
D: .
V: TRBV28
size: many
DNA: TGTGCCAGCAGTGAAGGGGGGAGCGCGTCCTACGAGCAGTACTTC
CDR3: CASSEGGSASYEQYF

J: TRBJ2-5
D: .
V: TRBV28
size: many
DNA: TGTGCCAGCAGGGGGACTTCCCAAGAGACCCAGTACTTC
CDR3: CASRGTSQETQYF

J: TRBJ1-1
D: TRBD1
V: TRBV30
size: many
DNA: TGTGCAGAACTATCCCAGGGGGTGGCCACTGAAGCTTTCTTT
CDR3: CAELSQGVATEAFF

J: TRBJ2-1
D: .
V: TRBV28
size: many
DNA: TGTGCCAGCAGTTTATTGGAGAGCTCCTACAATGAGCAGTTCTTC
CDR3: CASSLLESSYNEQFF

J: TRBJ2-7
D: TRBD1
V: TRBV20-1
size: few
DNA: TGCAGTGCTAGAACTGACAGGGGTCCCGAGCAGTACTTC
CDR3: CSARTDRGPEQYF

J: TRBJ2-1
D: TRBD2
V: TRBV18
size: many
DNA: TGTGCCAGCTCACCTCGACTAGCGAAAGATGAGCAGTTCTTC
CDR3: CASSPRLAKDEQFF

J: TRBJ2-1
D: .
V: TRBV28
size: many
DNA: TGTGCCAGCAGTTTAAGGGCCAGAACCTACAATGAGCAGTTCTTC
CDR3: CASSLRARTYNEQFF

J: TRBJ2-1
D: TRBD2
V: TRBV4-1
size: .
DNA: TGCGCCAGCTTACCGCTAGCGGGAGAGGGGTATGAGCAGTTCTTC
CDR3: CASLPLAGEGYEQFF

J: TRBJ2-1
D: TRBD1
V: TRBV6-1
size: .
DNA: TGTGCCAGTCGGGTACCGGGACAGCCGAGGAATGAGCAGTTCTTC
CDR3: CASRVPGQPRNEQFF

J: TRBJ2-1
D: TRBD2
V: TRBV5-4
size: few
DNA: TGTGCCAGCAGCTTGGGTTCTGGGCTAGCGGGATGGAATGAGCAGTTCTTC
CDR3: CASSLGSGLAGWNEQFF

J: TRBJ1-5
D: .
V: TRBV20-1
size: many
DNA: TGCAGTGCTGCGAAGGGGAAGGGGCCCCAGCATTTT
CDR3: CSAAKGKGPQHF

J: TRBJ2-1
D: TRBD2
V: TRBV28
size: few
DNA: TGTGCCAGCAGACGACCCCTAGCGGACGGCGGCTACAATGAGCAGTTCTTC
CDR3: CASRRPLADGGYNEQFF

J: TRBJ2-1
D: TRBD2
V: TRBV7-2
size: many
DNA: TGTGCCAGCAGCTTAAAAGCTCGGGCGGGGGGGAACAATGAGCAGTTCTTC
CDR3: CASSLKARAGGNNEQFF

J: TRBJ2-1
D: TRBD2
V: TRBV12-5
size: few
DNA: TGTGCTAGTGGGGGCGGGGGGCGCGGGAATGAGCAGTTCTTC
CDR3: CASGGGGRGNEQFF